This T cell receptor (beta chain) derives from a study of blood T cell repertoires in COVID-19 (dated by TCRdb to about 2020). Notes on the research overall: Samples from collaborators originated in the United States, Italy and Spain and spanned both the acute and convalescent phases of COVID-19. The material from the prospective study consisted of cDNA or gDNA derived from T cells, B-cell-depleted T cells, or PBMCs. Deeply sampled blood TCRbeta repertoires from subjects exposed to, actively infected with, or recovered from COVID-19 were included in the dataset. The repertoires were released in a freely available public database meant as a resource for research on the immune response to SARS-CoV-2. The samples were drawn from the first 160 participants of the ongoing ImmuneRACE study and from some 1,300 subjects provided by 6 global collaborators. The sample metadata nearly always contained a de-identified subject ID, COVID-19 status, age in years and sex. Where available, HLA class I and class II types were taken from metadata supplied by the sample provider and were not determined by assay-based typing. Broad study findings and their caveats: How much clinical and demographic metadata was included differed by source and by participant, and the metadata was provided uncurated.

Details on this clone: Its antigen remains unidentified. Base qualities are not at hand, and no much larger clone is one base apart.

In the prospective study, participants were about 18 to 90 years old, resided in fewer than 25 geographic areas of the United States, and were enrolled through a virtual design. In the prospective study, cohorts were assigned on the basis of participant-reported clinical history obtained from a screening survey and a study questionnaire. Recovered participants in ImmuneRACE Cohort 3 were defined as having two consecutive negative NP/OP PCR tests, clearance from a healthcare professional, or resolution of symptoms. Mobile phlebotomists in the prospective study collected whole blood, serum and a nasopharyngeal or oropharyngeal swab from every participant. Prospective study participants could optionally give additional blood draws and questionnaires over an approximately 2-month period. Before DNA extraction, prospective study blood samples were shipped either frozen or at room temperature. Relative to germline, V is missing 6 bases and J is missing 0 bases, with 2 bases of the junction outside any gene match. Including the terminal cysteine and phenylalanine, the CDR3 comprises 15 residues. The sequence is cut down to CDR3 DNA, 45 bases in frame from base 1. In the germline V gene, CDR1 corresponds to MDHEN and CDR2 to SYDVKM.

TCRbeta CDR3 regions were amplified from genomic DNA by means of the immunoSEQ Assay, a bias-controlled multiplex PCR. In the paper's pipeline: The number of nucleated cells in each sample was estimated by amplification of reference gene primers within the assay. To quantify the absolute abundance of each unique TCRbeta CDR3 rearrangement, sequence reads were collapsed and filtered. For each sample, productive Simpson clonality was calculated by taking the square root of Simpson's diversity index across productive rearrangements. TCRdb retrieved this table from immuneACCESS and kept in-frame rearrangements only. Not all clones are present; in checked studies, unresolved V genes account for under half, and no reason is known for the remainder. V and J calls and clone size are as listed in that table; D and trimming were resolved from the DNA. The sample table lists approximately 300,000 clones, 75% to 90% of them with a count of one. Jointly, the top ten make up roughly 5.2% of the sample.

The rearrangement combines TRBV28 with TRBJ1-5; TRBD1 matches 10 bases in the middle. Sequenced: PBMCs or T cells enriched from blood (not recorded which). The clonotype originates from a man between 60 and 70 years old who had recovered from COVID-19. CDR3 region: CASRRDRGSNQPQHF. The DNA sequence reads TGTGCCAGCAGAAGGGACAGGGGTAGCAATCAGCCCCAGCATTTT.